A selection of T cell receptor beta chains follows, all from one sample in a study of T cell responses to AZD1222 COVID-19 vaccine. Assay: immunoSEQ multiplex PCR; the TCRdb copy retains only in-frame clones and omits some. The table records 150,000 to 200,000 clones, approximately 94% of them present only once. Sequences were derived from peripheral blood, sampled 28 days after the second AZD1222 dose. These receptors were taken from an adult who received the AZD1222 COVID-19 vaccine. CDR3s include the opening cysteine and the closing phenylalanine or tryptophan. A D gene is named only where the DNA matches it firmly.

D: .; length: 13; V: TRBV10-2; CDR3: CASSEVDGETQYF
D: TRBD1; length: 14; V: TRBV11-3; CDR3: CASSTTQGGNEQFF
D: TRBD2; length: 13; V: TRBV2; CDR3: CASESGSGETQYF
D: .; length: 16; V: TRBV15; CDR3: CATSRGGVSYNSPLHF
D: TRBD2; length: 19; V: TRBV7-9; CDR3: CASSLVKFLAGGPTYEQYF
D: .; length: 13; V: TRBV19; CDR3: CASSSQGNEKLFF
D: TRBD1; length: 16; V: TRBV4-1; CDR3: CASSLSPGQLNEKLFF
D: .; length: 13; V: TRBV19; CDR3: CASSSGGAYEAFF
D: .; length: 11; V: TRBV20-1; CDR3: CSASRPGGAFF
D: .; length: 15; V: TRBV7-6; CDR3: CASSIEPGVGDTQYF
D: .; length: 14; V: TRBV28; CDR3: CASSLGQSNQPQHF
D: .; length: 11; V: TRBV12-3/TRBV12-4; CDR3: CASSFASEAFF
D: .; length: 17; V: TRBV4-3; CDR3: CASSQASGRQSYYGYTF
D: .; length: 11; V: TRBV29-1; CDR3: CSVRDTYEQYF
D: .; length: 18; V: TRBV24-1; CDR3: CATSDFRGRSSNTGELFF
D: .; length: 14; V: TRBV27; CDR3: CASSLRTGNQPQHF
D: TRBD2; length: 15; V: TRBV18; CDR3: CASSTGLAGTYEQYF
D: TRBD2; length: 16; V: TRBV5-5; CDR3: CASRSGGGVSYNEQFF
D: .; length: 12; V: TRBV28; CDR3: CASSSTIYEQYF
D: .; length: 13; V: TRBV6-5; CDR3: CASSYSKVQPQHF
D: .; length: 12; V: TRBV24-1; CDR3: CATSDRWNTQYF
D: .; length: 15; V: TRBV5-8; CDR3: CASSLWWGAGYGYTF
D: .; length: 15; V: TRBV29-1; CDR3: CSVEMVDSQNEKLFF
D: .; length: 14; V: TRBV11-3; CDR3: CASSAEGSYNEQFF
D: .; length: 14; V: TRBV5-1; CDR3: CASSLAGSGYGYTF
D: TRBD2; length: 15; V: TRBV6-2/TRBV6-3; CDR3: CASSYSSLAGVEQYF
D: TRBD1; length: 15; V: TRBV27; CDR3: CASSSPGQGGSPLHF
D: .; length: 15; V: TRBV6-4; CDR3: CASTPQKGVLYGYTF
D: .; length: 15; V: TRBV6-1; CDR3: CASSEAVYSNQPQHF
D: TRBD1; length: 15; V: TRBV4-2; CDR3: CASSQGDRLNTEAFF
D: .; length: 16; V: TRBV12-5; CDR3: CASGFDSGGSTDTQYF
D: .; length: 16; V: TRBV5-4; CDR3: CASSSALQGGTYEQYF
D: .; length: 13; V: TRBV12-3/TRBV12-4; CDR3: CASSLPPNYGYTF
D: TRBD2; length: 15; V: TRBV4-2; CDR3: CASSRVTSGNNEQFF
D: .; length: 16; V: TRBV4-2; CDR3: CASSQEQGVGHNEQFF